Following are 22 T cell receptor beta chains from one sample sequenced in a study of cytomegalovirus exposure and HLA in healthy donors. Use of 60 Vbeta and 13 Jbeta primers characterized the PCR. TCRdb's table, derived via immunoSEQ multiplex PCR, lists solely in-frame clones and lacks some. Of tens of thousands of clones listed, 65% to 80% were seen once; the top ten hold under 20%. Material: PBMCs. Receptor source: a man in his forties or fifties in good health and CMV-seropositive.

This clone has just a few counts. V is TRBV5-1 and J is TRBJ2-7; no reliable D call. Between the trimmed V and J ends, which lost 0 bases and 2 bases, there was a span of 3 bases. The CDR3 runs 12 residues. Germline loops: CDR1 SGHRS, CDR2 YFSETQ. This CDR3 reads CASSLDTYEQYF. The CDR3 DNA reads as TGCGCCAGCAGCTTGGACACCTACGAGCAGTACTTC.

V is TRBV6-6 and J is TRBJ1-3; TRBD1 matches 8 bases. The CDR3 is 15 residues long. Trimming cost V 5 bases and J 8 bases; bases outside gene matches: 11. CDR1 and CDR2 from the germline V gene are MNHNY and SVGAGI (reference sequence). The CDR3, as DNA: TGTGCCAGCAGTACGACAGGGGAAATAAGGGACACCATATATTTT. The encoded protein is CASSTTGEIRDTIYF.

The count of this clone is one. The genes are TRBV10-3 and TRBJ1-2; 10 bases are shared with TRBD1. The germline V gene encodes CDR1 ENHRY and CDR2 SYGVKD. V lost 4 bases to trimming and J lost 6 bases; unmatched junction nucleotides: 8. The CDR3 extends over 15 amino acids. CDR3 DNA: TGTGCCATCAGTGCGGGACAGGGGAATTTCAATGGCTACACCTTC. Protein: CAISAGQGNFNGYTF.

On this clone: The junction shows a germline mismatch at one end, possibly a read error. The CDR3 nucleotides are TGTTCCAGCAGCTTAACCAGAGGGGGTACTGAAGCTTTCTTT. Amino acids: CSSSLTRGGTEAFF. The chain is built from TRBV7-9 and TRBJ1-1, with D perhaps matching TRBD1 (6 bases). Germline V gene data show CDR1 as SEHNR and CDR2 as FQNEAQ (reference sequence). This CDR3 is 14 amino acids long.

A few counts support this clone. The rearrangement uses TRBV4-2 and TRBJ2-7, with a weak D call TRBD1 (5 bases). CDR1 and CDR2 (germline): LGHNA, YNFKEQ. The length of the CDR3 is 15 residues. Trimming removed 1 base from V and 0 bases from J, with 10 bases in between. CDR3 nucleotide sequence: TGTGCCAGCAGCCAAGTGGAAGGACACTCCTACGAGCAGTACTTC. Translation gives CASSQVEGHSYEQYF.

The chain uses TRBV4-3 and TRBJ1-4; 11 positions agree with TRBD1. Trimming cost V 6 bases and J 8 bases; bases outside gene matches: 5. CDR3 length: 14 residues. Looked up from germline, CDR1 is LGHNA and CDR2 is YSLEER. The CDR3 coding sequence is TGCGCCAGCAGTACCGGGACAGGGGGAGAAAAACTGTTTTTT. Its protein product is CASSTGTGGEKLFF.

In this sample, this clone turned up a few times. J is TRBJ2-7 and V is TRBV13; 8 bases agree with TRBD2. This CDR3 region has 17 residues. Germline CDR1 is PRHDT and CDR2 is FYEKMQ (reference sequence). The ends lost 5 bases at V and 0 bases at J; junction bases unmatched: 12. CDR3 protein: CASSPRAGGTYSYEQYF. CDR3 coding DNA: TGTGCCAGCAGCCCCAGGGCGGGGGGCACCTACTCCTACGAGCAGTACTTC.

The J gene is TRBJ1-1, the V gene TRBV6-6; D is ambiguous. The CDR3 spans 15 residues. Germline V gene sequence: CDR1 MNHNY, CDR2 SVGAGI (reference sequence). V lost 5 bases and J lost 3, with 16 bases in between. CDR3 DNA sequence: TGTGCCAGCAGTACACGGGGAAGTGCTGACACTGAAGCTTTCTTT. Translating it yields CASSTRGSADTEAFF.

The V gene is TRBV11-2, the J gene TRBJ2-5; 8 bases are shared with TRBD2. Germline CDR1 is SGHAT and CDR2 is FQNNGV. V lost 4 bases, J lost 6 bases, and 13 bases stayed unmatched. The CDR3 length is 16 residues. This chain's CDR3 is CASSYTRGGIGKTQYF. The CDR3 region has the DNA TGTGCCAGCAGCTACACACGGGGGGGGATTGGTAAGACCCAGTACTTC.

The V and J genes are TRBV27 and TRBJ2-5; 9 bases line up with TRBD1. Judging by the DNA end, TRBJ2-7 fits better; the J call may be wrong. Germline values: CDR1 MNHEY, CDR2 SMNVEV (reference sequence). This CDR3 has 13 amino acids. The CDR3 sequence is CASSSRTGDEQYF. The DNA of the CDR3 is TGTGCCAGCAGTTCGCGGACAGGGGACGAGCAGTACTTC.

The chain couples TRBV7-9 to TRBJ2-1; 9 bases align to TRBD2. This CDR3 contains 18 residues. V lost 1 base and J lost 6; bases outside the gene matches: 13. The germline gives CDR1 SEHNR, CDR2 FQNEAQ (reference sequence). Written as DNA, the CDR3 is TGTGCCAGCAGCTTAGTGGGCCGGCGGGAGGGCCGGGCCAATGAGCAGTTCTTC. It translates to CASSLVGRREGRANEQFF.

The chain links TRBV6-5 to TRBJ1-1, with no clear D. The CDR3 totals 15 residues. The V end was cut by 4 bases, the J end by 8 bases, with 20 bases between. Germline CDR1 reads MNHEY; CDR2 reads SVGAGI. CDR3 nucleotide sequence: TGTGCCAGCAGTTCACCTCATACCAGAACAGAAGAAGCTTTCTTT. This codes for CASSSPHTRTEEAFF.

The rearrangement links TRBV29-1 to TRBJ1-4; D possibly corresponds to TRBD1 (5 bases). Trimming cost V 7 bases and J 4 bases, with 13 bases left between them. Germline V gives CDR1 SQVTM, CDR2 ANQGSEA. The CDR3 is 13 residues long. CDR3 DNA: TGCAGCGCTAAGACAGCTCTTAATGAAAAACTGTTTTTT. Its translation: CSAKTALNEKLFF.

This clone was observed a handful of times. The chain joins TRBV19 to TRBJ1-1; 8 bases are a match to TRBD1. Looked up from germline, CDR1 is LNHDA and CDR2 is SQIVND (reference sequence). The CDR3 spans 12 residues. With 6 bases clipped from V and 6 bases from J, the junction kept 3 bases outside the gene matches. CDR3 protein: CASSNRGSEAFF. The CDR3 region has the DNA TGTGCCAGTAGCAACAGGGGGTCTGAAGCTTTCTTT.

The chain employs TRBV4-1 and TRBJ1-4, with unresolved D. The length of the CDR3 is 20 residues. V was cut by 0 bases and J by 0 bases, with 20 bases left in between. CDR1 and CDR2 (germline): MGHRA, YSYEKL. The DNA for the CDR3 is TGCGCCAGCAGCCAAGAGGTAATCGGCGATACTACTGCAACTAATGAAAAACTGTTTTTT. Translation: CASSQEVIGDTTATNEKLFF.

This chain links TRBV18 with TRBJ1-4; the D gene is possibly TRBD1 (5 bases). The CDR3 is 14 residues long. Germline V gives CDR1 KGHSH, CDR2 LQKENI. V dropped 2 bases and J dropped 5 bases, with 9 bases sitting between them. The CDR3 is CASSPRGNNEKLFF. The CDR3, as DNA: TGTGCCAGCTCACCAAGGGGTAACAATGAAAAACTGTTTTTT.

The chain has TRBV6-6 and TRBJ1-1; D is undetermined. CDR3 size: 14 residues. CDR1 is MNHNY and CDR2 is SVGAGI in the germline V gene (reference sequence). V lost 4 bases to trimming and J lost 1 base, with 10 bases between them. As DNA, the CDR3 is TGTGCCAGCAGTTCAGGCGCCTCGAACACTGAAGCTTTCTTT. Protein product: CASSSGASNTEAFF.

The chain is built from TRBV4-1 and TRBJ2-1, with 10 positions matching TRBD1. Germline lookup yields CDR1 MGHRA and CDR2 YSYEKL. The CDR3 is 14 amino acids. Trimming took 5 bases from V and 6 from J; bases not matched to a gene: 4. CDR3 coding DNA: TGCGCCAGCAGCGACAGGACAGGGGGCAATGAGCAGTTCTTC. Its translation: CASSDRTGGNEQFF.

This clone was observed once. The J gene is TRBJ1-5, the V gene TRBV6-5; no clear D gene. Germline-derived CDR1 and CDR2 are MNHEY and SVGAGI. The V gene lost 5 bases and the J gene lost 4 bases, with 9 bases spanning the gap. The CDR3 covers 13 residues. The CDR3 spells CASSVGRNQPQHF. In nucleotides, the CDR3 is TGTGCCAGCAGTGTGGGCCGAAATCAGCCCCAGCATTTT.

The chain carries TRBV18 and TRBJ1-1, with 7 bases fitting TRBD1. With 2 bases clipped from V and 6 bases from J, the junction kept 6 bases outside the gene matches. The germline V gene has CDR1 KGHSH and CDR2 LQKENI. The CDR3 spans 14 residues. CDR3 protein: CASSPGTGDPEAFF. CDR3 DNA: TGTGCCAGCTCACCAGGAACAGGGGACCCTGAAGCTTTCTTT. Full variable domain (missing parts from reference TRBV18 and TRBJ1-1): NAGVMQNPRHLVRRRGQEARLRCSPMKGHSHVYWYRQLPEEGLKFMVYLQKENIIDESGMPKERFSAEFPKEGPSILRIQQVVRGDSAAYFCASSPGTGDPEAFFGQGTRLTVV.

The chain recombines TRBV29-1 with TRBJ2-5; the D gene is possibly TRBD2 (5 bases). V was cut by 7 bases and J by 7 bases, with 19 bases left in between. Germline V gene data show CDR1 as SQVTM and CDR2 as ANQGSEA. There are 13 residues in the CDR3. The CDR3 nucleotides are TGCAGCGGGGTGACACCTCTAGCAGGGACCCAGTACTTC. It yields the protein CSGVTPLAGTQYF.

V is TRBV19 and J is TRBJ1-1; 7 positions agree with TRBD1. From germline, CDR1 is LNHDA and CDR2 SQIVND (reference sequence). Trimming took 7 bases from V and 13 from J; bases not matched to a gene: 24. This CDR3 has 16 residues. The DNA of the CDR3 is TGTGCCAGTATGTTGGATATAGCGGCAACCACAGGGGTTTTTTTCTTT. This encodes CASMLDIAATTGVFFF.